One and the same sample provided the 18 T cell receptor beta chains below, sequenced in a study of Tregs in tolerant kidney transplant recipients. Here immunoSEQ multiplex PCR was the method, and the copy in TCRdb shows in-frame clones only, minus some. This sample carries 100,000 to 120,000 clones, nearly 90% of them seen once, and the ten largest clones take approximately 0.34%. Sequences were derived from CD4+ T cells from blood, sampled before the transplant. Receptors were obtained from a human donor who received a combined kidney and bone marrow transplant.

The rearrangement uses TRBV28 and TRBJ1-2, with 7 bases aligning to TRBD1. V lost 3 bases, J lost 2 bases, and 3 bases stayed unmatched. This CDR3 contains 14 residues. Germline V gene lookup returns CDR1 MDHEN and CDR2 SYDVKM. The CDR3 DNA follows: TGTGCCAGCAGTTTTGGGGACAGAAACTATGGCTACACCTTC. This codes for CASSFGDRNYGYTF.

Worth noting for this clone: Germline is not matched at one junction end, which may reflect a read error. This chain uses TRBV7-8 with TRBJ2-1; TRBD1 matches at 9 bases. Germline V gives CDR1 SGHVS, CDR2 FQNEAQ. This CDR3 has 17 amino acids. The chain's CDR3 is CASRLGHRDRVPNEQFF. The DNA for the CDR3 is TGTGCCAGCAGGTTAGGGCATCGGGACAGGGTACCCAATGAGCAGTTCTTC.

The chain is built from TRBV18 and TRBJ1-1; 7 bases fit TRBD1. This CDR3 contains 16 residues. J lost 0 bases, V lost 2 bases, and 6 bases had no gene match. Germline-derived CDR1 and CDR2 are KGHSH and LQKENI. The CDR3: CASSPGQGGLNTEAFF. As DNA, the CDR3 is TGTGCCAGCTCACCAGGGCAGGGGGGACTGAACACTGAAGCTTTCTTT.

V usage is TRBV6-1 and J usage is TRBJ1-2; 11 bases agree with TRBD1. V lost 8 bases and J lost 2; bases outside the gene matches: 7. Looked up from germline, CDR1 is MNHNS and CDR2 is SASEGT. The CDR3 is made up of 15 amino acids. CDR3 residues: CASLTGTGGNYGYTF. CDR3 DNA: TGTGCCAGCTTAACCGGGACAGGGGGGAACTATGGCTACACCTTC.

This chain joins TRBV27 and TRBJ2-7, with 14 nucleotides matching TRBD2. With 5 bases clipped from V and 4 bases from J, the junction kept 1 base outside the gene matches. The germline V gene has CDR1 MNHEY and CDR2 SMNVEV (reference sequence). The CDR3 runs to 14 residues. The CDR3 here is CASSGTSGSYEQYF. CDR3 DNA sequence: TGTGCCAGCAGTGGGACTAGCGGGAGTTACGAGCAGTACTTC.

The rearrangement joins TRBV5-1 to TRBJ1-2; 10 nucleotides match TRBD1. Germline V CDR1 and CDR2: SGHRS, YFSETQ. The length of the CDR3 is 15 residues. V lost 2 bases and J lost 8; bases outside the gene matches: 9. CDR3 residues: CASSLGQGEGSGYTF. DNA of the CDR3: TGCGCCAGCAGCTTAGGACAGGGGGAAGGTTCAGGCTACACCTTC. The variable domain in full, with the rest retrieved from reference TRBV5-1 and TRBJ1-2, is KAGVTQTPRYLIKTRGQQVTLSCSPISGHRSVSWYQQTPGQGLQFLFEYFSETQRNKGNFPGRFSGRQFSNSRSEMNVSTLELGDSALYLCASSLGQGEGSGYTFGSGTRLTVV.

The rearrangement links TRBV5-6 to TRBJ1-4, with D possibly being TRBD1 (5 bases). CDR1 is SGHDT and CDR2 is YYEEEE in the germline V gene. Trimming took 3 bases from V and 8 from J, leaving 20 bases between them. The CDR3 contains 16 residues. CDR3 nucleotides: TGTGCCAGCAGCTCGGGGGGGACTCGACCCGGAGAAAAACTGTTTTTT. Its protein is CASSSGGTRPGEKLFF.

The J gene is TRBJ1-2, the V gene TRBV6-5; possibly TRBD1 for D (6 bases). Looked up from germline, CDR1 is MNHEY and CDR2 is SVGAGI. V lost 7 bases and J lost 2, with 14 bases in between. The CDR3 extends over 14 amino acids. CDR3 residues: CASTPGRGNYGYTF. The CDR3, as DNA: TGTGCCAGCACTCCGGGCAGGGGAAACTATGGCTACACCTTC.

This clone has just a few counts. This rearrangement joins TRBV10-3 to TRBJ1-6; maybe TRBD1 (5 bases). The V end was cut by 2 bases, the J end by 10 bases, with 12 bases between. Germline CDR1 ENHRY, CDR2 SYGVKD. The CDR3 totals 14 residues. This CDR3 is CAISEGGGRSPLHF. The CDR3, as DNA: TGTGCCATCAGTGAGGGGGGGGGTAGATCACCCCTCCACTTT.

V usage is TRBV18 and J usage is TRBJ2-5; 7 nucleotides align to TRBD1. Germline V gives CDR1 KGHSH, CDR2 LQKENI. The CDR3 has 13 residues. Trimming removed 3 bases from V and 2 bases from J; junction bases left unmatched: 0. CDR3 region: CASSPTGQETQYF. As DNA, the CDR3 is TGTGCCAGCTCACCGACAGGGCAAGAGACCCAGTACTTC.

The chain couples TRBV10-3 to TRBJ1-2; no clear D gene. The CDR3 spans 15 residues. Trimming pared 8 bases from V and 2 bases from J, leaving 18 bases between. The germline gives CDR1 ENHRY, CDR2 SYGVKD. In DNA, the CDR3 is TGTGCCATCTTTGGGCCTGAACGATCCAACTATGGCTACACCTTC. Protein: CAIFGPERSNYGYTF.

This rearrangement joins TRBV6-6 to TRBJ2-1; 8 bases map to TRBD1. Trimming took 3 bases from V and 9 from J; bases not matched to a gene: 10. The CDR3 is 15 residues long. CDR1 MNHNY and CDR2 SVGAGI come from the germline V gene (reference sequence). DNA of the CDR3: TGTGCCAGCAGTTATTCCGACAGGGGTAGTGGTGAGCAGTTCTTC. Translating it yields CASSYSDRGSGEQFF.

CDR3 amino acids: CASCDRGFGTQYF. For the CDR3, the DNA is TGTGCCAGCTGCGACAGGGGGTTCGGTACGCAGTATTTT. This chain links TRBV2 with TRBJ2-3, with 9 bases identical to TRBD1. Germline-derived CDR1 and CDR2 are SNHLY and FYNNEI. There are 13 residues in the CDR3. Trimming removed 8 bases from V and 8 bases from J; junction bases left unmatched: 8.

The J gene is TRBJ1-2, the V gene TRBV2; 8 nucleotides line up with TRBD1. CDR1 is SNHLY and CDR2 is FYNNEI in the germline V gene. The V segment lost 6 bases and the J segment 8 bases; nucleotides outside the gene matches: 8. The CDR3 totals 13 residues. CDR3 sequence (DNA): TGTGCCAGCAGGGGGACAGGTCCTGCCGGCTACACCTTC. Translated: CASRGTGPAGYTF. Drawing the rest from reference TRBV2 and TRBJ1-2, the complete variable domain is EPEVTQTPSHQVTQMGQEVILRCVPISNHLYFYWYRQILGQKVEFLVSFYNNEISEKSEIFDDQFSVERPDGSNFTLKIRSTKLEDSAMYFCASRGTGPAGYTFGSGTRLTVV.

This clone was counted once. The chain joins TRBV13 to TRBJ1-3; a possible D gene is TRBD1 (6 bases). Germline lookup yields CDR1 PRHDT and CDR2 FYEKMQ (reference sequence). V lost 5 bases and J 0 bases, leaving 14 bases between the germline ends. The CDR3 is made up of 16 amino acids. The CDR3 DNA follows: TGTGCCAGCAGCATCAGGACAGTTACCTCTGGAAACACCATATATTTT. This sequence encodes CASSIRTVTSGNTIYF.

The chain combines TRBV5-1 with TRBJ2-5, with a tentative D call TRBD2 (7 bases). Germline assignment: CDR1 SGHRS and CDR2 YFSETQ. This CDR3 contains 14 residues. Trimming took off 6 bases at V and 1 base at J, with 13 bases between the two ends. Here the CDR3 reads CASKRGGAQETQYF. In DNA form, the CDR3 reads TGCGCCAGCAAACGAGGGGGGGCCCAAGAGACCCAGTACTTC.

The V and J genes are TRBV7-2 and TRBJ2-5, with D possibly being TRBD1 (5 bases). V dropped 4 bases and J dropped 5 bases, with 11 bases sitting between them. This CDR3 region has 13 residues. Germline assignment: CDR1 SGHTA and CDR2 FQGNSA. The CDR3 DNA sequence: TGTGCCAGCAGCTCGCAGGGTTACGAGACCCAGTACTTC. Translated: CASSSQGYETQYF. The variable domain in full, with the rest retrieved from reference TRBV7-2 and TRBJ2-5, is GAGVSQSPSNKVTEKGKDVELRCDPISGHTALYWYRQSLGQGLEFLIYFQGNSAPDKSGLPSDRFSAERTGGSVSTLTIQRTQQEDSAVYLCASSSQGYETQYFGPGTRLLVL.

The chain uses TRBV6-5 and TRBJ2-7, with 7 bases fitting TRBD2. V shed 2 bases, J shed 2 bases, and the junction held 6 bases outside the gene matches. The CDR3 is made up of 15 amino acids. The germline CDR1 and CDR2 sequences are MNHEY and SVGAGI. In DNA, the CDR3 is TGTGCCAGCAGTTACACGGGGGGAGGGGCCTACGAGCAGTACTTC. Its protein product is CASSYTGGGAYEQYF.